The source of this T cell receptor beta chain is a study of response to subunit inactivated influenza vaccine (dated by TCRdb to the late 2010s). For the study in its entirety: Deep quantitative T cell receptor repertoire profiling was used in the study to track responses to a trivalent subunit inactivated influenza vaccine. Broad study findings and their caveats: According to the authors, only a limited number of new T cells may be recruited by each seasonal influenza vaccination.

Per the germline V gene, SQVTM is the CDR1 and ANQGSEA is the CDR2. Compared with germline, V lacks 7 bases and J lacks 10 bases; bases without a gene match: 17. The CDR3 runs 17 amino acids, cysteine and phenylalanine included. The entry retains the CDR3 DNA only, 51 bases that are in frame from base 1. Concerning this clonotype: Its target antigen remains unknown. No base quality values were provided; no much bigger clone lies one nucleotide off.

Library creation used RT-PCR. Sequenced on an Illumina HiSeq 2500. In-frame beta chains were kept once TCRdb had trimmed the public reads at Q25 with fastp and called clones with MiXCR. Under each unique CDR3 protein, matching rows form one entry showing the most common genes and DNA. This sample lists approximately 700,000 distinct CDR3 sequences; approximately 14% were detected once. The biggest ten clones account for approximately 10% of the sample. The material was PBMCs from blood, obtained about 11 days after vaccination. Recombination linked TRBV29-1 to TRBJ2-1; 15 of the junction bases match TRBD2. This receptor was taken from a man aged 50 to 59 who received an inactivated influenza vaccine. Donor details come from another sample of the same person, matched by shared clones. The CDR3 is CSALGTSGRSPQEEQFF. At the DNA level, the sequence is TGCAGCGCCCTCGGGACTAGCGGGAGGTCTCCTCAGGAGGAGCAGTTCTTC.